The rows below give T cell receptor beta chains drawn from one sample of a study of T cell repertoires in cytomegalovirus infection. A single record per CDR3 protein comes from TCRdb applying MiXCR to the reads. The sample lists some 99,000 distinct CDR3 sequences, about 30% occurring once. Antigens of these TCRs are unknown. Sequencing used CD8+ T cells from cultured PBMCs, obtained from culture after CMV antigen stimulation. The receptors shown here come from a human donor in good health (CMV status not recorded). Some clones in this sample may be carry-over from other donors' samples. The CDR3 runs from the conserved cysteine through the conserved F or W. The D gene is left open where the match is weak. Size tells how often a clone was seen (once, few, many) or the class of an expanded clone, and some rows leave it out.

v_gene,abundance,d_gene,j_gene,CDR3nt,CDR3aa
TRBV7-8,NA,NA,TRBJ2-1,TGTGCCAGCAGCTTAGTGGGGGCAGGCTATGAGCAGTTCTTC,CASSLVGAGYEQFF
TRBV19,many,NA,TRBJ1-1,TGTGCCAGTAGTTGGGGACTGGCTGAAGCTTTCTTT,CASSWGLAEAFF
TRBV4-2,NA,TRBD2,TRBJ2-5,TGTGCCAGCAGGGCAGGGACTAGCGGGGGGTTCCAAGAGACCCAGTACTTC,CASRAGTSGGFQETQYF
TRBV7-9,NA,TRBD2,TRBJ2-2,TGTGCCGCGGCGGGGGGGCGCACCGGGGAGCTGTTTTTT,CAAAGGRTGELFF
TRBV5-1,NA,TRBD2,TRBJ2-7,TGCGCCAGCAGCCAACCGGGGAGCGGGGGGCGCTCCTACGAGCAGTACTTC,CASSQPGSGGRSYEQYF
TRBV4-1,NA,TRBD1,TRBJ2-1,TGCGCCAGCAGCCTGACCGAGGACAGGGCCTACGGACAGTTCTTC,CASSLTEDRAYGQFF
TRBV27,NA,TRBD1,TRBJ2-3,TGTGCCAGCAGACTGACAGGGGTCGGCACAGATACGCAGTATTTT,CASRLTGVGTDTQYF
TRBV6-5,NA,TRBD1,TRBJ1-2,TGTGCCAGCAGTTATGGCGCGGGACAGGCCAACTATGGCTACACCTTC,CASSYGAGQANYGYTF
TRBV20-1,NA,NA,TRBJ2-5,TGCAGTGCTAGAGATGCTGACAGGTCGGAGACCCAGTACTTC,CSARDADRSETQYF
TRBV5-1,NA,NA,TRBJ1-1,TGCGCCAGCAGCGAGACCGTGAACACTGAAGCTTTCTTT,CASSETVNTEAFF
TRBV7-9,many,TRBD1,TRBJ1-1,TGTGCCAGCAGCTCGGGACAGGGGGACACTGAAGCTTTCTTT,CASSSGQGDTEAFF
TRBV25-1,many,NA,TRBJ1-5,TGTGCCAGCAGGGAGGGGCTACAGCCCCAGCATTTT,CASREGLQPQHF
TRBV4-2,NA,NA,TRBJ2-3,TGTGCCAGCAGCCAAGTAATGGGGAGCACAGATACGCAGTATTTT,CASSQVMGSTDTQYF